The rows below give T cell receptor beta chains drawn from one sample of a study of cytomegalovirus exposure and HLA in healthy donors. Sequencing used immunoSEQ multiplex PCR; TCRdb keeps in-frame clones, though not all of them. The sample includes 95,000 to 150,000 clones, 8.5% to 9% of them seen just once. Input material: PBMCs. The receptors were gathered from a middle-aged woman in good health and CMV-seropositive. The CDR3 runs from the conserved cysteine through the conserved F or W. D genes are given only for firm matches. A row's size may be missing; if present it is once, few, many or a size class.

-	TRBJ2-5	TRBV5-1	15	TRBD2	CASSGVAGAPETQYF	TGCGCCAGCAGCGGCGTAGCGGGGGCCCCAGAGACCCAGTACTTC
-	TRBJ1-2	TRBV2	13	-	CASSADTSYGYTF	TGTGCCAGCAGTGCGGACACAAGCTATGGCTACACCTTC
few	TRBJ2-7	TRBV5-1	14	TRBD1	CASSLEGTGLEQYF	TGCGCCAGCAGCTTGGAAGGGACAGGGTTAGAGCAGTACTTC
few	TRBJ2-5	TRBV27	18	TRBD2	CASSLIATSGGHEETQYF	TGTGCCAGCAGTCTTATCGCGACTAGCGGGGGACACGAAGAGACCCAGTACTTC
-	TRBJ2-7	TRBV7-3	14	-	CASSLSGSSYEQYF	TGTGCCAGCAGCTTATCTGGGAGCTCCTACGAGCAGTACTTC
few	TRBJ2-1	TRBV5-1	15	-	CASSLASGPYNEQFF	TGCGCCAGCAGCTTGGCCTCTGGCCCCTACAATGAGCAGTTCTTC
few	TRBJ1-1	TRBV5-6	16	-	CASSLGGGGGYTEAFF	TGTGCCAGCAGCTTGGGGGGTGGTGGGGGGTACACTGAAGCTTTCTTT
few	TRBJ1-4	TRBV2	13	-	CASMQDRSEKLFF	TGTGCGAGCATGCAAGACAGGAGTGAAAAACTGTTTTTT
few	TRBJ1-4	TRBV12-5	15	-	CASGLGTGGGEKLFF	TGTGCTAGTGGTTTGGGCACGGGAGGGGGTGAAAAACTGTTTTTT
-	TRBJ1-2	TRBV16	17	TRBD1	CASSQPPGQGANYGYTF	TGTGCCAGCAGCCAGCCACCGGGACAGGGGGCGAACTATGGCTACACCTTC
few	TRBJ2-1	TRBV7-3	13	-	CASSLTPDNEQFF	TGTGCCAGCAGCTTAACACCAGACAATGAGCAGTTCTTC
-	TRBJ2-7	TRBV6-5	16	TRBD2	CASSSVAGGHRGEQYF	TGTGCCAGCAGTTCCGTGGCGGGGGGCCATAGAGGCGAGCAGTACTTC
-	TRBJ1-1	TRBV18	16	-	CASSPRTGRMNTEAFF	TGTGCCAGCTCACCACGAACAGGGCGAATGAACACTGAAGCTTTCTTT
-	TRBJ2-1	TRBV6-1	14	TRBD1	CASTMSTGVYEQFF	TGTGCCAGCACCATGTCCACAGGGGTCTATGAGCAGTTCTTC
-	TRBJ2-5	TRBV5-1	13	-	CASSSGAQETQYF	TGCGCCAGCAGCTCGGGAGCACAAGAGACCCAGTACTTC
few	TRBJ1-1	TRBV19	14	-	CASSMYSGETEAFF	TGTGCCAGTAGTATGTACTCGGGTGAGACTGAAGCTTTCTTT
-	TRBJ2-5	TRBV7-7	17	TRBD1	CASSLHYSTGGQETQYF	TGTGCCAGCAGCCTCCACTACTCCACAGGGGGCCAAGAGACCCAGTACTTC
-	TRBJ1-2	TRBV25-1	12	-	CASSLTGYGYTF	TGTGCCAGCAGTTTGACTGGCTATGGCTACACCTTC
-	TRBJ2-5	TRBV11-2	15	TRBD1	CASSVFTGDQGTQYF	TGTGCCAGCAGCGTATTTACAGGGGATCAAGGGACCCAGTACTTC
few	TRBJ1-2	TRBV7-6	17	-	CASSLRAGEAIAYGYTF	TGTGCCAGCAGCTTACGGGCGGGGGAGGCGATAGCCTATGGCTACACCTTC
few	TRBJ1-2	TRBV18	14	TRBD1	CASSPQGQRYGYTF	TGTGCCAGCTCACCACAGGGACAGAGATATGGCTACACCTTC
few	TRBJ2-1	TRBV6-6	15	TRBD1	CASSLDRDSYNEQFF	TGTGCCAGCAGCCTCGACAGGGACTCCTACAATGAGCAGTTCTTC
few	TRBJ2-7	TRBV6-5	15	TRBD1	CASRGGQGPSYEQYF	TGTGCCAGCAGGGGAGGACAGGGACCATCCTACGAGCAGTACTTC
-	TRBJ2-7	TRBV5-1	15	-	CASSSTQGGPSEQYF	TGCGCCAGCAGCTCCACCCAGGGTGGGCCTAGCGAGCAGTACTTC
-	TRBJ1-2	TRBV28	12	-	CASGQTNYGYTF	TGTGCCAGCGGACAGACTAACTATGGCTACACCTTC
few	TRBJ2-7	TRBV2	14	TRBD1	CASRDREISYEQYF	TGTGCCAGCAGGGACAGGGAAATTTCCTACGAGCAGTACTTC
-	TRBJ1-2	TRBV28	15	-	CASSLWSRRGYGYTF	TGTGCCAGCAGTTTATGGAGCCGGCGAGGGTATGGCTACACCTTC
-	TRBJ1-2	TRBV9	12	-	CASSVRGYGYTF	TGTGCCAGCAGCGTACGCGGCTATGGCTACACCTTC
-	TRBJ1-5	TRBV2	13	TRBD1	CASSRTGGQPQHF	TGTGCCAGCAGTCGAACAGGGGGACAGCCCCAGCATTTT
few	TRBJ1-6	TRBV5-8	16	TRBD1	CASSLGTGWVNSPLHF	TGTGCCAGCAGCCTCGGGACAGGGTGGGTTAATTCACCCCTCCACTTT
-	TRBJ1-2	TRBV9	15	TRBD1	CASSVAGRGPRGYTF	TGTGCCAGCAGCGTAGCGGGCAGGGGGCCCCGGGGCTACACCTTC
few	TRBJ2-1	TRBV6-4	13	-	CASSDSDNNEQFF	TGTGCCAGCAGTGACTCGGACAACAATGAGCAGTTCTTC
few	TRBJ2-7	TRBV7-2	15	-	CASSLGGDSAYEQYF	TGTGCCAGCAGCCTCGGGGGGGACAGTGCTTACGAGCAGTACTTC
-	TRBJ1-1	TRBV18	14	TRBD1	CASSPLTGGGEAFF	TGTGCCAGCTCGCCACTGACAGGGGGCGGAGAAGCTTTCTTT
few	TRBJ2-4	TRBV11-3	15	-	CASSLGGNTWDIQYF	TGTGCCAGCAGCTTAGGCGGAAATACCTGGGACATTCAGTACTTC
few	TRBJ2-3	TRBV9	15	-	CASSGGWGDTDTQYF	TGTGCCAGCAGCGGTGGGTGGGGGGACACAGATACGCAGTATTTT
-	TRBJ2-7	TRBV27	12	-	CASSFTGSEQYF	TGTGCCAGCAGTTTTACAGGGTCCGAGCAGTACTTC